These T cell receptor beta chains were read from a single sample in a study of identical twins. TCRdb re-called the 5' RACE reads through MiXCR, storing one row per CDR3 protein. The sample lists 1.5 million to 2 million distinct CDR3 sequences, under 35% seen once, with about 0.27% in the top ten. Sequenced input: cord blood. The source of these receptors is a newborn girl in good health. Both conserved end residues are part of each CDR3. D genes are given only for firm matches. Size tells how often a clone was seen (once, few, many) or the class of an expanded clone, and some rows leave it out.

TRBD2	TRBJ2-1	-	13	TRBV7-9	TGTGCCAGCAGCTGGGGACTACTCAATGAGCAGTTCTTC	CASSWGLLNEQFF
-	TRBJ2-5	many	13	TRBV29-1	TGCAGCGTTATATCGCGTATCCAAGAGACCCAGTACTTC	CSVISRIQETQYF
TRBD2	TRBJ2-1	-	16	TRBV12-3/TRBV12-4	TGTGCCAGCAACTCACGGGGGACTAGCGGAAAAAATGAGCAGTTCTTC	CASNSRGTSGKNEQFF
-	TRBJ2-1	few	12	TRBV28	TGTCCCGGCCATCATCCAATGGATGAGCAGTTCTTC	CPGHHPMDEQFF
TRBD1	TRBJ2-1	few	12	TRBV28	TGTGCCAGCACTCCAGGGGGCGGTGAGCAGTTCTTC	CASTPGGGEQFF
-	TRBJ1-1	-	14	TRBV9	TGTGCCAGCAGCGTAGAGACGGTGAACACTGAAGCTTTCTTT	CASSVETVNTEAFF
-	TRBJ1-5	-	15	TRBV4-1	TGCGCCAGCAGACGGACAGTTGTTAGCAATCAGCCCCAGCATTTT	CASRRTVVSNQPQHF
-	TRBJ2-2	-	15	TRBV10-3	TGTGCCATCAGTGCCCAGGGCGCGAACACCGGGGAGCTGTTTTTT	CAISAQGANTGELFF
-	TRBJ2-7	many	14	TRBV28	TGTGCCAGCAGTCCTTCCGGACACTCCTACGAGCAGTACTTC	CASSPSGHSYEQYF
-	TRBJ1-1	-	18	TRBV27	TGTGCCAGCATATCTATCTGGGGGGCGCGCGAAATGAACACTGAAGCTTTCTTT	CASISIWGAREMNTEAFF
-	TRBJ1-6	few	14	TRBV20-1	TGCAGTGCGAATCCCAGGGGAAGCGGTTCACCCCTCCACTTT	CSANPRGSGSPLHF
-	TRBJ2-5	many	13	TRBV20-1	TGCAGTGAAAGAGGCAACTCTCCGGAGACCCAGTACTTC	CSERGNSPETQYF
-	TRBJ1-6	-	13	TRBV2	TGTGCCAGCACCGGGACCAGGGATTCACCCCTCCACTTT	CASTGTRDSPLHF
-	TRBJ2-1	many	11	TRBV29-1	TGCAGCGTCTTCCCCTACAATGAGCAGTTCTTC	CSVFPYNEQFF
TRBD1	TRBJ2-1	-	15	TRBV19	TGTGCCAGTAGTTTCCGGGACAGGGCCAACAATGAGCAGTTCTTC	CASSFRDRANNEQFF
-	TRBJ2-1	few	15	TRBV5-6	TGTGCCAGCAGCCGAATTTGGGGGGATACCTACGAGCAGTTCTTC	CASSRIWGDTYEQFF
-	TRBJ2-3	few	13	TRBV7-2	TGTGCCAGCAGCTTCCGGCGGGTAGATACGCAGTATTTT	CASSFRRVDTQYF
TRBD1	TRBJ2-4	many	14	TRBV12-3/TRBV12-4	TGTGCCAGCAGTTTAGCGCGGGGACAGGGCATTCAGTACTTC	CASSLARGQGIQYF
TRBD1	TRBJ2-3	-	15	TRBV7-2	TGTGCCAGCCGCGAGACAGGGGGCGTCCCAGATACGCAGTATTTT	CASRETGGVPDTQYF
-	TRBJ2-5	-	13	TRBV20-1	TGCAGTGCTAGATGGGCGACAAAAGAGACCCAGTACTTC	CSARWATKETQYF
TRBD1	TRBJ2-7	few	13	TRBV20-1	TGCAGTGCTAGATGGGGACAGTCCTACGAGCAGTACTTC	CSARWGQSYEQYF
-	TRBJ1-2	-	16	TRBV6-5	TGTGCCGGCAGTTACTCGAGTAGGACAGCTAACTATGGCTACACCTTC	CAGSYSSRTANYGYTF
-	TRBJ2-5	-	13	TRBV25-1	TGTGCCAGCATCCGGCAGGTTGGGAATGAGCAGTACTTC	CASIRQVGNEQYF